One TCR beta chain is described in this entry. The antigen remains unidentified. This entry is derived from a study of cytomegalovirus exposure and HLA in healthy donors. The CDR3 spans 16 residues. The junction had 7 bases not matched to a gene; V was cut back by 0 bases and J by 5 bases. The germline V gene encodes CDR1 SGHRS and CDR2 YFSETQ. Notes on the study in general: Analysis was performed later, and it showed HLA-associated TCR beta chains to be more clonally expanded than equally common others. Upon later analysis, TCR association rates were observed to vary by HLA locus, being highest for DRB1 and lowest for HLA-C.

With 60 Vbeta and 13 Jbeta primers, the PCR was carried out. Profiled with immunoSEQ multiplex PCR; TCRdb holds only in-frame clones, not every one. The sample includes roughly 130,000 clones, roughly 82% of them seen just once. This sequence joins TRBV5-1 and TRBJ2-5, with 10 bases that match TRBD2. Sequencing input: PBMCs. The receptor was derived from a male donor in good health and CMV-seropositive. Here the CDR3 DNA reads TGCGCCAGCAGCTTGGAAAGCGGGAGGGCTACGGAGACCCAGTACTTC. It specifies CASSLESGRATETQYF.